The rows below give T cell receptor beta chains drawn from one sample of a study of blood T cell repertoires in COVID-19. Libraries were prepared by immunoSEQ multiplex PCR; TCRdb keeps only in-frame clonotypes and omits some of them. This sample yields about 310,000 clones, of which roughly 90% are seen a single time; over 8% belongs to the top ten. The sequenced sample was PBMCs or T cells enriched from blood (not recorded which). The receptors were gathered from a woman aged 40 to 50 who had recovered from COVID-19. Both conserved end residues are part of each CDR3. Fields, in order: D gene, J gene, clone size, V gene, CDR3 protein, CDR3 DNA. D genes are given only for firm matches. The size field is filled for only some rows; it gives once, few, many or a size class.

NA | TRBJ1-2 | NA | TRBV3-1/TRBV3-2 | CASSQAVGPNYGYTF | TGTGCCAGCAGCCAAGCCGTGGGGCCTAACTATGGCTACACCTTC
TRBD2 | TRBJ2-7 | NA | TRBV3-1/TRBV3-2 | CASSQGLAWAYEQYF | TGTGCCAGCAGCCAAGGACTAGCGTGGGCCTACGAGCAGTACTTC
NA | TRBJ2-1 | NA | TRBV5-1 | CASSLRGSSNEQFF | TGCGCCAGCAGCTTGAGAGGGAGTTCAAATGAGCAGTTCTTC
NA | TRBJ2-1 | once | TRBV7-2 | CASSFPLKGLTYNEQFF | TGTGCCAGCAGCTTCCCCCTCAAGGGGTTGACCTACAATGAGCAGTTCTTC
NA | TRBJ1-1 | few | TRBV6-6 | CASSLAGIEAFF | TGTGCCAGCAGTTTAGCAGGGATAGAAGCTTTCTTT
TRBD1 | TRBJ1-6 | NA | TRBV4-1 | CASSHGTADPLHF | TGCGCCAGCAGCCATGGGACAGCCGATCCCCTCCACTTT
TRBD2 | TRBJ2-1 | NA | TRBV18 | CASSSQLAGVNNEQFF | TGTGCCAGCTCATCACAACTAGCGGGGGTTAACAATGAGCAGTTCTTC
TRBD2 | TRBJ2-7 | NA | TRBV10-3 | CAISLCANTGREVPYEQYF | TGTGCCATCAGTCTGTGTGCAAATACCGGGAGGGAAGTTCCCTACGAGCAGTACTTC
NA | TRBJ1-1 | NA | TRBV5-1 | CASSSREMNTEAFF | TGCGCCAGCAGCTCACGGGAGATGAACACTGAAGCTTTCTTT
TRBD2 | TRBJ2-7 | NA | TRBV7-2 | CASSPPGLATSYEQYF | TGTGCCAGCAGCCCACCGGGACTAGCGACTTCCTACGAGCAGTACTTC
NA | TRBJ2-5 | NA | TRBV30 | CAWSVVGSGETQYF | TGTGCCTGGAGTGTAGTAGGTAGCGGAGAGACCCAGTACTTC
NA | TRBJ1-3 | NA | TRBV6-5 | CASKKPGASGNTIYF | TGTGCCAGCAAGAAACCGGGAGCCTCTGGAAACACCATATATTTT
NA | TRBJ2-7 | NA | TRBV29-1 | CSARYGSLNDEQYF | TGCAGCGCACGTTACGGTTCGCTGAATGACGAGCAGTACTTC
TRBD2 | TRBJ2-6 | NA | TRBV9 | CASSPESRLAGGSGANVLTF | TGTGCCAGCAGCCCTGAATCGCGACTAGCGGGTGGCTCTGGGGCCAACGTCCTGACTTTC
TRBD1 | TRBJ1-1 | NA | TRBV18 | CASSTGGEGEAFF | TGTGCCAGCTCGACAGGGGGCGAAGGTGAAGCTTTCTTT
NA | TRBJ1-1 | few | TRBV2 | CATLTGTYTEAFF | TGTGCCACCCTGACGGGGACTTACACTGAAGCTTTCTTT
TRBD2 | TRBJ2-3 | NA | TRBV11-3 | CASSLGPSGGYTDTQYF | TGTGCCAGCAGCTTAGGTCCCTCCGGGGGGTATACAGATACGCAGTATTTT
TRBD1 | TRBJ2-1 | NA | TRBV2 | CASSAGQVGYNEQFF | TGTGCCAGCAGTGCCGGACAGGTTGGCTACAATGAGCAGTTCTTC
NA | TRBJ2-7 | few | TRBV15 | CAQGYYEQYF | TGTGCCCAGGGTTACTACGAGCAGTACTTC
TRBD1 | TRBJ2-7 | NA | TRBV19 | CASSSIEGRTGAYEQYF | TGTGCCAGTAGTAGTATAGAGGGACGGACAGGTGCCTACGAGCAGTACTTC
NA | TRBJ2-3 | NA | TRBV3-1/TRBV3-2 | CASSRWDILTDTQYF | TGTGCCAGCAGCCGATGGGACATCCTCACAGATACGCAGTATTTT
NA | TRBJ1-5 | few | TRBV3-1/TRBV3-2 | CASSQGLTGNQPQHF | TGTGCCAGCAGCCAAGGACTAACGGGCAATCAGCCCCAGCATTTT